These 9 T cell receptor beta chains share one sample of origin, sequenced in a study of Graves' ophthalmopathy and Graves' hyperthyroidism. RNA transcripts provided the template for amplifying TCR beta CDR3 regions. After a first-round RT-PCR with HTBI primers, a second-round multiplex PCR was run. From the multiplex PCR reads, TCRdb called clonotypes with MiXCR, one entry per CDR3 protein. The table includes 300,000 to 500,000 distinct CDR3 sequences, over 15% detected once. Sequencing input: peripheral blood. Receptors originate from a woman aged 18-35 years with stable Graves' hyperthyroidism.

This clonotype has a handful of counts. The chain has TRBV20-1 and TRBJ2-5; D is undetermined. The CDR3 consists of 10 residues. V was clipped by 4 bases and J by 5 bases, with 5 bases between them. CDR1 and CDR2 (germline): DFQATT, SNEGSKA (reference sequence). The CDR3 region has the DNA TGCAGTGCTACCTGGGAGACCCAGTACTTC. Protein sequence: CSATWETQYF.

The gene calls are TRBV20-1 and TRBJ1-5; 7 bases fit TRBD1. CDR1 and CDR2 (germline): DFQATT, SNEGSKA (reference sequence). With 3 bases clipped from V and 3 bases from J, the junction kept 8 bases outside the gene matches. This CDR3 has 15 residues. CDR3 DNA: TGCAGTGCTAGGTACAAGGGACAGAACAATCAGCCCCAGCATTTT. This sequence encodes CSARYKGQNNQPQHF.

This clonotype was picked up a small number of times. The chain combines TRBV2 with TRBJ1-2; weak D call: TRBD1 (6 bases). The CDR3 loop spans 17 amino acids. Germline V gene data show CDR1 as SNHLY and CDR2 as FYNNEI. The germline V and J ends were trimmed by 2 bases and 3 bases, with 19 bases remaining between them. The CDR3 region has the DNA TGTGCCAGCAGTGAATTACGGTGGGGGGCCCTTGACTATGGCTACACCTTC. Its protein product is CASSELRWGALDYGYTF.

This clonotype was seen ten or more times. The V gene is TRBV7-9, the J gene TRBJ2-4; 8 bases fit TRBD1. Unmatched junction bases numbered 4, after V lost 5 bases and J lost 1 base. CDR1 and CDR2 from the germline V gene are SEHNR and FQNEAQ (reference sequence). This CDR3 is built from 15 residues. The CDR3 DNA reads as TGTGCCAGCAGCCTAACAGGGGGTGCCAAAAACATTCAGTACTTC. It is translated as CASSLTGGAKNIQYF.

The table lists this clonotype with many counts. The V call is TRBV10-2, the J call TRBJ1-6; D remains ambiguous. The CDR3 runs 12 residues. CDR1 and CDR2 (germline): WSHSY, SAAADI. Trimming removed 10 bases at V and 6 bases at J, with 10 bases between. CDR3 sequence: CATEDPNSPLHF. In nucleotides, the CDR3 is TGCGCCACCGAGGACCCTAATTCACCCCTCCACTTT.

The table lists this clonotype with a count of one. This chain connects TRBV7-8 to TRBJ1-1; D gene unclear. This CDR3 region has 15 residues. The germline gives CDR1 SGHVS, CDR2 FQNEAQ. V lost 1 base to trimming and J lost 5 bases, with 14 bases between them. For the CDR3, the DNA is TGTGCCAGCAGCTTAGAGTATGTGAGTAGTACTGAAGCTTTCTTT. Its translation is CASSLEYVSSTEAFF. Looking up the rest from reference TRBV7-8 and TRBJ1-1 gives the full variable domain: GAGVSQSPRYKVAKRGQDVALRCDPISGHVSLFWYQQALGQGPEFLTYFQNEAQLDKSGLPSDRFFAERPEGSVSTLKIQRTQQEDSAVYLCASSLEYVSSTEAFFGQGTRLTVV.

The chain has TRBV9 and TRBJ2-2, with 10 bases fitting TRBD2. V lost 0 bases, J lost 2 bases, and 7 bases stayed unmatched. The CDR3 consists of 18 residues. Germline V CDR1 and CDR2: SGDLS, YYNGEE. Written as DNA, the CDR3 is TGTGCCAGCAGCGTAGTGGGTAGCGGGGGGCCTAACACCGGGGAGCTGTTTTTT. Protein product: CASSVVGSGGPNTGELFF.

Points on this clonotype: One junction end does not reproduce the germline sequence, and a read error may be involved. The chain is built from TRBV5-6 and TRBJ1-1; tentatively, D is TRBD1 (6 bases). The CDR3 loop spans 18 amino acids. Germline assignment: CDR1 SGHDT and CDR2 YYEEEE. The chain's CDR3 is CDSSLWRGTGTFDTEAFF. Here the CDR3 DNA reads TGTGACAGCAGCTTGTGGCGGGGCACAGGGACGTTCGACACTGAAGCTTTCTTT.

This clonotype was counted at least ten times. CDR3 amino acids: CSAPRDRGETQYF. CDR3 DNA: TGCAGTGCTCCCCGGGACAGGGGAGAGACCCAGTACTTC. The genes are TRBV20-1 and TRBJ2-5; TRBD1 matches 10 bases. J gave up 4 bases and V 5 bases, and 4 bases lay outside the gene matches. The CDR3 has 13 residues. The germline CDR1 and CDR2 sequences are DFQATT and SNEGSKA (reference sequence).